These 9 T cell receptor beta chains originate from one sample sequenced in a study of tumor and adjacent non-tumor tissue in lung cancer. Three rounds of nested PCR, following a modified ARM-PCR protocol, produced the TCRbeta library. TCRdb reanalysed the multiplex PCR reads using MiXCR and keeps one entry per CDR3 protein. The data show 120,000 or so distinct CDR3 sequences, approximately 87% seen once. No cell sorting was done before RNA was extracted from the tissue. Sequencing was carried out using lung tumor tissue. These receptors all stem from a man in his 70s with non-small cell lung cancer.

In this sample, this clonotype turned up many times. The genes are TRBV20-1 and TRBJ2-3; TRBD2 agrees at 12 bases. After removal of 3 bases from V and 5 bases from J, the junction contained 6 bases not matched to a gene. The CDR3 has 15 amino acids. The germline V gene encodes CDR1 DFQATT and CDR2 SNEGSKA (reference sequence). The CDR3 spells CSASPSGRARDTQYF. The CDR3 DNA follows: TGCAGTGCTAGTCCTAGCGGGAGGGCCAGAGATACGCAGTATTTT.

With respect to this clonotype: A clone one base away is much larger, so this may be a read error. V gene TRBV20-1 combines with J gene TRBJ1-5; unclear D gene. Looked up from germline, CDR1 is DFQATT and CDR2 is SNEGSKA (reference sequence). V lost 4 bases to trimming and J lost 7 bases, with 20 bases between them. CDR3 length: 15 residues. The CDR3 region has the DNA TGCAGTGCTATCAAAACACGGTACAGTGGCCAGCCCCAGCATTTT. It yields the protein CSAIKTRYSGQPQHF.

About this clonotype itself: An end of the junction differs from the germline gene, which may be a read error. J is TRBJ1-1 and V is TRBV29-1; 9 bases line up with TRBD1. Germline CDR1 SQVTM, CDR2 ANQGSEA. The CDR3 consists of 14 residues. This chain's CDR3 is CSVLDRGRDSEAVF. The CDR3 DNA is TGCAGCGTTCTGGACAGGGGTAGGGACAGTGAAGCTGTCTTT.

In regard to this clonotype: In this CDR3 the conserved last residue, phenylalanine or tryptophan, is missing, so a read error is likely. The rearrangement uses TRBV5-6 and TRBJ1-2, with D possibly being TRBD1 (6 bases). Trimming took off 8 bases at V and 2 bases at J, with 13 bases between the two ends. The CDR3 spans 13 residues. The V gene's germline CDR1 is SGHDT and CDR2 YYEEEE. CDR3 nucleotide sequence: TGTGCCAGAAGACTGGACAGCAACTATGGCTACACCTTA. Translating it yields CARRLDSNYGYTL.

The chain couples TRBV29-1 to TRBJ2-2; TRBD1 might be the D (6 bases). V was shortened by 6 bases and J by 5 bases, with 19 bases between the two germline ends. This CDR3 comprises 15 residues. CDR1 is SQVTM, CDR2 ANQGSEA, per germline. The CDR3 region has the DNA TGCAGCGTCACAGGGAAAGGGGCTTCGACCGGGGAGCTGTTTTTT. As protein: CSVTGKGASTGELFF.

The chain combines TRBV29-1 with TRBJ1-2; D is undetermined. Germline CDR1 reads SQVTM; CDR2 reads ANQGSEA. Between the trimmed V and J ends, which lost 4 bases and 8 bases, there was a span of 14 bases. The CDR3 has 12 residues. CDR3 bases: TGCAGCGTTGTTGGCTCCTTGGGCGGCTACACCTTC. Amino acids: CSVVGSLGGYTF.

On this clonotype: At one end the junction does not follow the germline gene, possibly because of a read error. The V and J genes are TRBV12-3 or TRBV12-4 and TRBJ2-5; possibly TRBD1 for D (6 bases). The CDR3 is 14 amino acids. The CDR3 DNA follows: TGTGCCATCAGTTTTAAGGACAGACAAGAGACTCAGTACTTC. Translated: CAISFKDRQETQYF.

Ten or more counts support this clonotype. The J gene is TRBJ2-3, the V gene TRBV5-8; D ambiguous. CDR3 size: 14 residues. Per the germline V gene, CDR1 is SGHTS and CDR2 is YDEGEE. Trimming left V 4 bases short and J 4 bases short, with 13 bases between. The CDR3 region is CASSLIRVSDTQYF. The CDR3 DNA is TGTGCCAGCAGCCTGATTAGGGTTTCAGATACGCAGTATTTT.

The chain has TRBV6-2 or TRBV6-3 and TRBJ2-1; tentatively, D is TRBD2 (6 bases). The germline V gene has CDR1 MNHEY and CDR2 SVGEGT. The CDR3 consists of 15 residues. The ends were cut back, 9 bases at V and 6 bases at J, with 21 bases in the middle. The CDR3, as DNA: TGTGCCAGTAGTCCGGGAGTAGGAAATACCAATGAGCAGTTCTTC. It codes for CASSPGVGNTNEQFF.